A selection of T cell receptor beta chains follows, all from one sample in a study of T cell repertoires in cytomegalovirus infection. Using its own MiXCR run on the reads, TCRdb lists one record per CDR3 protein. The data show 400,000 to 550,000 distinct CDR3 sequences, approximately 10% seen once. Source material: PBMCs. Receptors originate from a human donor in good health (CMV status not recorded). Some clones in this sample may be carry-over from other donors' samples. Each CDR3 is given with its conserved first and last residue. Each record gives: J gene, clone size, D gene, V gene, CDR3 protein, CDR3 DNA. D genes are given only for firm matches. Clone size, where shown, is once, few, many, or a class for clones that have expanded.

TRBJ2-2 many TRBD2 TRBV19 CASSMETSGRADTGELFF TGTGCCAGTAGTATGGAGACTAGCGGGAGGGCCGACACCGGGGAGCTGTTTTTT
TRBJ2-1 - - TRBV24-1 CATSEGSGEQFF TGTGCCACCAGTGAGGGGTCCGGTGAGCAGTTCTTC
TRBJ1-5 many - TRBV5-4 CASSLQGSGQPQHF TGTGCCAGCAGCTTGCAGGGGAGCGGTCAGCCCCAGCATTTT
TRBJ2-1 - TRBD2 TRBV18 CASSPPAGGGEQFF TGTGCCAGCTCACCACCGGCGGGAGGGGGTGAGCAGTTCTTC
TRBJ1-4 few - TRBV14 CASSQARTNEKLFF TGTGCCAGCAGCCAAGCCAGGACAAATGAAAAACTGTTTTTT
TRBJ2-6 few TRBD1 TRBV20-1 CSARSLTGSGANVLTF TGCAGTGCTAGATCCCTGACAGGGTCTGGGGCCAACGTCCTGACTTTC
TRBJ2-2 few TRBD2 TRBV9 CASSPGGVAGGNTGELFF TGTGCCAGCAGCCCGGGAGGGGTAGCGGGAGGGAACACCGGGGAGCTGTTTTTT
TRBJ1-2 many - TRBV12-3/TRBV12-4 CASSWGEGGYTF TGTGCCAGCAGTTGGGGGGAAGGGGGCTACACCTTC
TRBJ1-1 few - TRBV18 CASSPGELNTEAFF TGTGCCAGCTCACCAGGGGAGTTGAACACTGAAGCTTTCTTT
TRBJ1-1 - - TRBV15 CATRAGPEAFF TGTGCCACCAGAGCGGGTCCCGAAGCTTTCTTT
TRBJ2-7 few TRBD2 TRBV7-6 CASSLGSGRVHEQYF TGTGCCAGCAGCTTAGGAAGCGGGAGGGTACACGAGCAGTACTTC
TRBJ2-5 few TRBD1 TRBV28 CASSSTKGARETQYF TGTGCCAGCAGTTCAACAAAGGGGGCGCGGGAGACCCAGTACTTC
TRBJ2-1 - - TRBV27 CASSPILPLLGDEQFF TGTGCCAGCAGTCCGATCCTCCCCTTGTTGGGTGATGAGCAGTTCTTC
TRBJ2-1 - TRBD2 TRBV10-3 CAISEGAGGSNNEQFF TGTGCCATCAGTGAGGGGGCGGGAGGTAGCAACAATGAGCAGTTCTTC
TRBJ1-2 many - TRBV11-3 CASSTNGYTF TGTGCCAGCAGCACAAACGGCTACACCTTC
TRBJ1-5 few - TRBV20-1 CSFRDNRELDNQPQHF TGCAGTTTCCGGGACAACAGGGAATTGGACAATCAGCCCCAGCATTTT
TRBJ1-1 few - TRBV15 CATSPRAPHQGNTEAFF TGTGCCACCTCTCCACGGGCCCCTCATCAAGGGAACACTGAAGCTTTCTTT
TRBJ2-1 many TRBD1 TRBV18 CASSPVGQGTYNEQFF TGTGCCAGCTCACCAGTCGGACAGGGCACCTACAATGAGCAGTTCTTC
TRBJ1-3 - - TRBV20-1 CSASGTPTPGNTIYF TGCAGTGCTAGTGGGACCCCCACGCCTGGAAACACCATATATTTT
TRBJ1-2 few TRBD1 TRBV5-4 CASRTGASGYTF TGTGCCAGCAGGACAGGGGCGTCGGGCTACACCTTC
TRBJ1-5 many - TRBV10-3 CAISEGDQPQHF TGTGCCATCAGTGAAGGGGATCAGCCCCAGCATTTT
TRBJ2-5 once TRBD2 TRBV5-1 CASSLAASGGQGTQYF TGCGCCAGCAGCTTGGCGGCTAGCGGCGGCCAGGGGACCCAGTACTTC
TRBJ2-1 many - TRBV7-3 CASSSGPSGFNEQFF TGTGCCAGCAGCTCCGGACCATCAGGGTTCAATGAGCAGTTCTTC
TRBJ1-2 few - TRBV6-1 CASSRDRRTNYGYTF TGTGCCAGCAGCCGAGACAGGAGAACAAACTATGGCTACACCTTC
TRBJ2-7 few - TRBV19 CASSIGGGGIVYEQYF TGTGCCAGTAGTATAGGTGGAGGGGGCATCGTCTACGAGCAGTACTTC
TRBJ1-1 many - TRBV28 CASSPLDVETNTEAFF TGTGCCAGCAGTCCCCTCGATGTGGAGACGAACACTGAAGCTTTCTTT
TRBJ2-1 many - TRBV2 CASRAGVAYNEQFF TGTGCCAGCAGGGCAGGGGTCGCCTACAATGAGCAGTTCTTC
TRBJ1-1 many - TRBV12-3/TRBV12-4 CASTLPGNTEAFF TGTGCCAGCACCCTACCGGGGAACACTGAAGCTTTCTTT
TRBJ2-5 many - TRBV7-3 CASSYRAQETQYF TGTGCCAGCAGCTATAGGGCGCAAGAGACCCAGTACTTC
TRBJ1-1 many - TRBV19 CASSSGHNMNTEAFF TGTGCCAGTAGTTCGGGACACAACATGAACACTGAAGCTTTCTTT
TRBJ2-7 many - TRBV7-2 CASSSWQRGIDF TGTGCCAGCAGCTCCTGGCAGCGAGGGATCGACTTC
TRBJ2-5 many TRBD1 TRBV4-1 CASSGQAQETQYF TGCGCCAGCAGCGGACAGGCACAAGAGACCCAGTACTTC
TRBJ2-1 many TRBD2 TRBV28 CASTRGLAANNEQFF TGTGCCAGCACCCGAGGACTAGCGGCCAACAATGAGCAGTTCTTC
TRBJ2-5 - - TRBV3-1 CASSLGTWGETQYF TGTGCCAGCAGCCTGGGGACTTGGGGAGAGACCCAGTACTTC
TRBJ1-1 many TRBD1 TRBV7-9 CASSSGTGRTFF TGTGCCAGCAGTTCGGGGACAGGGAGAACTTTCTTT
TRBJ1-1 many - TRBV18 CASSPPRERNTEAFF TGTGCCAGCTCACCACCGAGGGAACGGAACACTGAAGCTTTCTTT
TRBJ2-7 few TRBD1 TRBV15 CATSTGGGRYEQYF TGTGCCACCAGCACAGGGGGTGGACGTTACGAGCAGTACTTC
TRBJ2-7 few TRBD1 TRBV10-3 CAIRGTGGHEQYF TGTGCCATCAGGGGGACAGGCGGCCACGAGCAGTACTTC
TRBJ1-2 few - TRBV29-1 CSVDVGGGGYGYTF TGCAGCGTTGACGTGGGAGGCGGTGGCTATGGCTACACCTTC
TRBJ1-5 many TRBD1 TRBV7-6 CASSSTGTAPQHF TGTGCCAGCAGCTCGACAGGGACAGCGCCCCAGCATTTT
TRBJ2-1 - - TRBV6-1 CASSDGRQEQFF TGTGCCAGCAGTGACGGACGTCAGGAGCAGTTCTTC
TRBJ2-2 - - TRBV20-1 CSASFANTGELFF TGCAGTGCTTCGTTCGCGAACACCGGGGAGCTGTTTTTT
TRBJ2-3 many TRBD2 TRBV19 CASSAWGSGSRADTQYF TGTGCCAGTAGTGCCTGGGGTAGCGGGAGTCGCGCAGATACGCAGTATTTT
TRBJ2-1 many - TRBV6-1 CASSEFFLDSYNEQFF TGTGCCAGCAGTGAATTCTTCCTCGACTCCTACAATGAGCAGTTCTTC
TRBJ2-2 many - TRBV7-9 CASSRGAGELFF TGTGCCAGCAGTAGGGGTGCCGGGGAGCTGTTTTTT
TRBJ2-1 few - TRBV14 CASSQEARALAYNEQFF TGTGCCAGCAGCCAAGAGGCGAGGGCCCTGGCCTACAATGAGCAGTTCTTC
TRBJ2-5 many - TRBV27 CASSFGRDKTQYF TGTGCCAGCAGTTTCGGCAGGGACAAGACCCAGTACTTC
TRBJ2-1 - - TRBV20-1 CSAGGALGYNEQFF TGCAGTGCAGGAGGGGCGTTAGGTTACAATGAGCAGTTCTTC
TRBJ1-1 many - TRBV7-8 CASSRRQPMNTEAFF TGTGCCAGCAGCCGTCGACAGCCGATGAACACTGAAGCTTTCTTT
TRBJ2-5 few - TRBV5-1 CASSLGGGLQETQYF TGCGCCAGCAGCTTGGGGGGGGGCCTACAAGAGACCCAGTACTTC